Here is one T cell receptor (beta chain) with its context. This clone was counted ten times or more. What antigen it recognizes has not been identified. No base qualities exist here, and no much larger clone lies one base off it. A second Seattle source provided samples from volunteer blood donors who had recovered from COVID-19. The collaborating institutions used their own protocols to collect whole blood in K2EDTA tubes. For TCRbeta analysis, collaborator samples were shipped as frozen whole blood, as isolated PBMCs, or as DNA extracted from either sample type. Based on the germline V gene, the CDR1 and CDR2 sequences are KGHDR and SFDVKD. The germline V end is reduced by 8 bases and the J end by 9 bases; junction bases left unmatched: 5. CDR3 length: 11 amino acids, cysteine to phenylalanine. The kept DNA is CDR3 alone, 33 bases in frame from the first base. These data originate in a study of blood T cell repertoires in COVID-19 (TCRdb year 2020). Broadly, across the study: Collaborator samples came from the United States, Italy and Spain and covered acute and convalescent phases of COVID-19. The samples were drawn from two sources: the first 160 participants of the ongoing ImmuneRACE study, and 1,000 to 1,500 subjects contributed by 6 global collaborators. The material from the prospective study consisted of cDNA or gDNA derived from T cells, B-cell-depleted T cells, or PBMCs. A freely available public database, intended as a resource for researchers studying the immune response to SARS-CoV-2, is where the repertoires were released. Where HLA class I and class II types were available, the types were taken from metadata supplied by the sample provider, not from assay-based typing. The sample metadata nearly always contained a de-identified subject ID, COVID-19 status, age in years and sex. Subjects who had been exposed to COVID-19, were actively infected with it, or had recovered from it provided the deeply sampled blood TCRbeta repertoires that made up the dataset. Results and caveats for the whole study, not just this receptor: How much clinical and demographic metadata was included differed by source and by participant, and the metadata was provided uncurated.

TCRbeta CDR3 regions were amplified from genomic DNA using the immunoSEQ Assay, a bias-controlled multiplex PCR. Per the original workflow: Nucleated cell counts per sample were estimated from amplification of reference gene primers within the assay. To quantify the absolute abundance of each unique TCRbeta CDR3 rearrangement, sequence reads were collapsed and filtered. Productive Simpson clonality was computed per sample as the square root of Simpson's diversity index over productive rearrangements. TCRdb took this table from immuneACCESS and kept in-frame rearrangements with V and J called. Such tables lack part of the clones; where checked against another copy, unresolved V genes explain under half of the gap, and the rest is unexplained. V and J calls plus clone size are reproduced from that table; the DNA served to infer D and trimming. The sample table shows around 170,000 clones, and over 75% are seen once. 10% to 15% of the sample rests with the top ten.

The clonotype was recovered from an older man who had recovered from COVID-19. Rearrangement joined TRBV24-1 to TRBJ1-2, with 7 middle bases fitting TRBD1. The specimen was peripheral blood. The CDR3 corresponds to CATTRQGSYTF. The DNA sequence is given as TGTGCCACCACTAGACAGGGAAGCTACACCTTC.